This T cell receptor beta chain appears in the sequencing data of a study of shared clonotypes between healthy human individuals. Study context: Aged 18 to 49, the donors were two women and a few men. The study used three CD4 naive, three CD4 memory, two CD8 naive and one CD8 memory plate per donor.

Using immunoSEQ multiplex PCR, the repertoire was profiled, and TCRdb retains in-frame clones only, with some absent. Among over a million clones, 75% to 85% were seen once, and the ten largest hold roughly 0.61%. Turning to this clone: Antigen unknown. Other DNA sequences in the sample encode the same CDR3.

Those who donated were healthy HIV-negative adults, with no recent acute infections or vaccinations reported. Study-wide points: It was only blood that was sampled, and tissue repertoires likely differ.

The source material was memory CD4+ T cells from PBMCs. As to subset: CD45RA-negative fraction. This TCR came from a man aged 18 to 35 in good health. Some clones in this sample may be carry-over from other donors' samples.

CDR3 amino acids: CASSQPGGTGNTIYF. CDR3 bases: TGCGCCAGCAGCCAACCAGGGGGAACTGGAAACACCATATATTTT. The chain carries TRBV4-1 and TRBJ1-3; 7 nucleotides align to TRBD1. CDR1 is MGHRA, CDR2 YSYEKL, per germline. V was pared by 2 bases and J by 2 bases, with 3 bases of the junction left unmatched. The CDR3 runs to 15 residues.